The entry below gives a single TCR beta chain sequence along with its context. Antigen specificity is unknown. This sample is part of a study of PD-1 blockade in mismatch repair-deficient tumors. Study information: Patients had eleven to twelve mismatch repair-deficient cancer types and were previously treated and progressing. General study points: Rapid post-treatment expansion, then contraction, generally preceding radiologic response, marked tumor-resident clones.

Data came from immunoSEQ multiplex PCR; TCRdb stores just in-frame clones and leaves some out. The sample consists of over 15,000 clones, 84% of them appearing once. Every patient had mismatch repair deficiency by PCR or immunohistochemistry. A few pembrolizumab responders had their TCRs sequenced. CDR1 and CDR2 (germline): SNHLY, FYNNEI. The CDR3 is 15 amino acids. The V gene lost 5 bases and the J gene lost 5 bases, with 18 bases spanning the gap. The chain recombines TRBV2 with TRBJ2-5; maybe TRBD1 (6 bases). The sample in question was PBMCs, obtained before pembrolizumab treatment. The clonotype originates from an adult with mismatch repair-deficient cancer. The CDR3 sequence is CASSNFQGLGETQYF. CDR3 in DNA: TGTGCCAGCAGTAATTTTCAGGGGTTGGGGGAGACCCAGTACTTC.